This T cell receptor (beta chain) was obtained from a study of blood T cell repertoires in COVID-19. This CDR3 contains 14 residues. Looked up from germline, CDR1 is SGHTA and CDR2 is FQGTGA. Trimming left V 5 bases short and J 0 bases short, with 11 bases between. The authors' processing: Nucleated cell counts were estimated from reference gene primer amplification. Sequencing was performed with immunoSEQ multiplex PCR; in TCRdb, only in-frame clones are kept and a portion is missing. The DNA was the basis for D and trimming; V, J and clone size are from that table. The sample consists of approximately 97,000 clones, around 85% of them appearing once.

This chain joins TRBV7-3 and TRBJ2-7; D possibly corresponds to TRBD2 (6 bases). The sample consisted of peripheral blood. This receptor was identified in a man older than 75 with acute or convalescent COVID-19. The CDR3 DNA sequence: TGTGCCAGCAGCCATAGGAGGGCCTCCTACGAGCAGTACTTC. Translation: CASSHRRASYEQYF.